Presented here are 14 T cell receptor beta chains from one specimen sequenced in a study of T cells after yellow fever vaccination. MiXCR was run by TCRdb on the 5' RACE reads, yielding one entry per CDR3 protein. Seen here are around 600,000 distinct CDR3 sequences, 9% to 15% observed once, and the top ten hold 15%. Here the sequenced sample was PBMCs, taken on the day of the yellow fever booster vaccination. All receptors come from a man younger than 45 who received the YFV17D yellow fever vaccine.

The rearrangement links TRBV10-3 to TRBJ2-3, with 12 bases that match TRBD2. The CDR3 runs to 18 residues. Germline V gene data show CDR1 as ENHRY and CDR2 as SYGVKD. The trim removed 0 bases at V and 2 bases at J, leaving 6 bases unmatched. The CDR3 reads CAISESFLAGGTTDTQYF. The CDR3 coding sequence is TGTGCCATCAGTGAGTCCTTCCTAGCGGGGGGGACCACAGATACGCAGTATTTT.

This clonotype was found a few times. This chain links TRBV29-1 with TRBJ1-1; 12 positions match TRBD1. V trimming: 6 bases; J trimming: 5 bases; junction bases outside the gene matches: 4. The CDR3 loop spans 13 amino acids. CDR1 and CDR2 from the germline V gene are SQVTM and ANQGSEA. The CDR3 region has the DNA TGCAGCGTCGGGACAGGGGGCCTTACTGAAGCTTTCTTT. It yields the protein CSVGTGGLTEAFF.

This clonotype appeared once. V is TRBV10-3 and J is TRBJ1-1; D might be TRBD1 (5 bases). V lost 7 bases and J lost 0, with 9 bases in between. This CDR3 spans 13 amino acids. Germline CDR1 ENHRY, CDR2 SYGVKD. CDR3 nucleotide sequence: TGTGCCATCAACGCAGGGCTGAACACTGAAGCTTTCTTT. This gives the protein CAINAGLNTEAFF.

In this sample, this clonotype turned up many times. This rearrangement joins TRBV28 to TRBJ2-4, with TRBD2 identical over 13 bases. Germline V gene sequence: CDR1 MDHEN, CDR2 SYDVKM. V shed 7 bases and J 7 bases; nucleotides not matched to a gene: 10. The CDR3 has 16 residues. CDR3 residues: CASTLTSGRARNIQYF. The CDR3 nucleotides read TGTGCCAGCACCCTAACTAGCGGGAGGGCCAGGAACATTCAGTACTTC. The full variable domain, its missing parts supplied by reference TRBV28 and TRBJ2-4, is DVKVTQSSRYLVKRTGEKVFLECVQDMDHENMFWYRQDPGLGLRLIYFSYDVKMKEKGDIPEGYSVSREKKERFSLILESASTNQTSMYLCASTLTSGRARNIQYFGAGTRLSVL.

This clonotype was seen only a few times. This chain uses TRBV23-1 with TRBJ2-1; D remains ambiguous. TRBV23-1 is an open reading frame whose function is uncertain. Trimming removed 6 bases at V and 9 bases at J, with 12 bases between. The CDR3 spans 12 residues. The CDR3 bases are TGCGCCAGCAGAGCGACATTTGCTGAGCAGTTCTTC. Protein product: CASRATFAEQFF.

V usage is TRBV6-5 and J usage is TRBJ2-7, with D possibly TRBD2 on 5 matching bases. The germline V and J ends were trimmed by 4 bases and 9 bases, with 19 bases remaining between them. The germline gives CDR1 MNHEY, CDR2 SVGAGI. The CDR3 extends over 14 amino acids. The DNA for the CDR3 is TGTGCCAGCAGTTTGCTCCCACAGTCGAGGGCGCAGTACTTC. Translation: CASSLLPQSRAQYF.

This clonotype was detected only a few times. The gene calls are TRBV9 and TRBJ2-7, with TRBD2 as a possible D gene (6 bases). CDR1 SGDLS and CDR2 YYNGEE come from the germline V gene. The CDR3 spans 15 residues. V lost 7 bases, J lost 3 bases, and 20 bases lay in between. Here the CDR3 reads CASEGGPGPIYEQYF. CDR3 sequence (DNA): TGTGCCAGCGAGGGAGGACCGGGACCGATCTACGAGCAGTACTTC.

J is TRBJ2-3 and V is TRBV7-9, with 10 bases matching TRBD2. This CDR3 is built from 16 residues. CDR1 SEHNR and CDR2 FQNEAQ come from the germline V gene (reference sequence). J lost 3 bases, V lost 3 bases, and 6 bases had no gene match. The CDR3 reads CASSLGSGRLTDTQYF. The CDR3 nucleotides are TGTGCCAGCAGCTTGGGTAGCGGGAGGTTAACAGATACGCAGTATTTT.

This clonotype has a handful of counts. The V and J genes are TRBV5-1 and TRBJ2-2; 8 bases align to TRBD1. The CDR3 loop spans 16 amino acids. V gave up 2 bases and J gave up 0 bases; unmatched junction bases: 3. Germline V gene sequence: CDR1 SGHRS, CDR2 YFSETQ. In DNA, the CDR3 is TGCGCCAGCAGCTTTTGGGACAGGTCGAACACCGGGGAGCTGTTTTTT. Translated: CASSFWDRSNTGELFF.

V and J are TRBV12-3 or TRBV12-4 and TRBJ2-1; 7 bases line up with TRBD1. Losses at the gene ends were 0 bases for V and 13 bases for J; bases not matched to a gene: 9. The CDR3 loop spans 14 amino acids. CDR3 DNA: TGTGCCAGCAGTTTAGCGTACCAGGGGGAAGAACAGTTCTTC. It translates to CASSLAYQGEEQFF.

This clonotype was observed many times. The chain uses TRBV6-5 and TRBJ2-4; D is perhaps TRBD1 (5 bases). Trimming took 2 bases from V and 0 from J, leaving 11 bases between them. The CDR3 is 16 amino acids. Germline lookup yields CDR1 MNHEY and CDR2 SVGAGI. CDR3 bases: TGTGCCAGCAGTTACGCCTTTAGGGGAGCCAAAAACATTCAGTACTTC. Translating gives CASSYAFRGAKNIQYF.

The rearrangement uses TRBV7-9 and TRBJ2-3; the match to TRBD1 covers 8 bases. The length of the CDR3 is 13 residues. Germline V gives CDR1 SEHNR, CDR2 FQNEAQ (reference sequence). V trimming: 7 bases; J trimming: 4 bases; junction bases outside the gene matches: 4. The CDR3 coding sequence is TGTGCCAGCAAGCCGACAGGGGCAGATACGCAGTATTTT. Residues: CASKPTGADTQYF.

This chain links TRBV20-1 with TRBJ2-1; 10 bases line up with TRBD2. Germline values: CDR1 DFQATT, CDR2 SNEGSKA (reference sequence). The CDR3 sequence is 16 residues long. The V gene end was trimmed by 3 bases and the J gene end by 3 bases; junction bases not matched to a gene: 8. CDR3: CSASHPSGSSYNEQFF. CDR3 DNA sequence: TGCAGTGCTAGTCACCCTAGCGGGAGTAGCTACAATGAGCAGTTCTTC.

About this clonotype itself: This likely comes from a read error, as the CDR3 has no conserved phenylalanine or tryptophan at its end. The chain employs TRBV20-1 and TRBJ1-6; D gene unclear. CDR3 size: 13 residues. V was clipped by 2 bases and J by 10 bases, with 12 bases between them. CDR1 and CDR2 from the germline V gene are DFQATT and SNEGSKA (reference sequence). The CDR3 loop is CSARFRAGSPLHS. The DNA for the CDR3 is TGCAGTGCTAGATTCCGGGCGGGATCACCCCTCCACTCT.